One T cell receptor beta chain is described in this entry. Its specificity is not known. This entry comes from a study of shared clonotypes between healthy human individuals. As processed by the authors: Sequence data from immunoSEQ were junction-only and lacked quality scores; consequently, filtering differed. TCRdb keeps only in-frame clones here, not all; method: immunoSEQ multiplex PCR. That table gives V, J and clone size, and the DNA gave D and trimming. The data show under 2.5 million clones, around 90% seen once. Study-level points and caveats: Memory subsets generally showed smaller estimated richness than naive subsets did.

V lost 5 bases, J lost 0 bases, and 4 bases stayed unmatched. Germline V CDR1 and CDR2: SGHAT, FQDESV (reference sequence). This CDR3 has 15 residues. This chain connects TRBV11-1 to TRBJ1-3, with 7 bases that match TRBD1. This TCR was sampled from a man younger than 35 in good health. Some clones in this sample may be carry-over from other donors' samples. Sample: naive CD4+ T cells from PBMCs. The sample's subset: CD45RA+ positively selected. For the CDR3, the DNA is TGTGCCAGCAGCCTGGACAGGAGCTCTGGAAACACCATATATTTT. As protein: CASSLDRSSGNTIYF.